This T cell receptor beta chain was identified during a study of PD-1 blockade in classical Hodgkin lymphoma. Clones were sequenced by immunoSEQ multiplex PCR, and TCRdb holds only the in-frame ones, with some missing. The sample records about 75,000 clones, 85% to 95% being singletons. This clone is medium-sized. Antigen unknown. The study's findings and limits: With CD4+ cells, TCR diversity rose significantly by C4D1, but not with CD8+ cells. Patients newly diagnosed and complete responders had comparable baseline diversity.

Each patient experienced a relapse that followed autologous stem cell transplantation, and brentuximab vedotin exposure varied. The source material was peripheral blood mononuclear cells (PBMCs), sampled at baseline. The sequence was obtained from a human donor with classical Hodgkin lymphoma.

In DNA form, the CDR3 reads TGTGCCAGCAGTGAAGAGGTAGAAGAGACCCAGTACTTC. This sequence encodes CASSEEVEETQYF. The rearrangement joins TRBV6-1 to TRBJ2-5; D is undetermined. Trimming left V 1 base short and J 3 bases short, with 6 bases between. The germline CDR1 and CDR2 sequences are MNHNS and SASEGT. The CDR3 is made up of 13 amino acids.